This T cell receptor (beta chain) was identified during a study of CD8+CD57+ T cells in acquired aplastic anemia. TCR beta VDJ combinations and CDR3 sequences were profiled from genomic DNA. TCRdb re-derived calls from the reads in MiXCR, one entry per CDR3 protein. The sample lists hundreds of thousands of distinct CDR3 sequences; 65% to 75% were seen once. This CDR3 region has 12 residues. The germline gives CDR1 SEHNR, CDR2 FQNEAQ (reference sequence). Turning to this clonotype: At one end, the junction sequence differs from germline, possibly due to a read error.

The sequencing input was sorted CD4+, CD8+, or CD8+CD57+ T cells (not recorded which) from PBMCs. The rearrangement links TRBV7-9 to TRBJ1-2; D is perhaps TRBD1 (6 bases). The sequence was collected from a human donor in good health, serving as a control. The CDR3 here is CASSRRARGAIF. CDR3 bases: TGTGCCAGCAGCCGGAGGGCGCGGGGGGCCATCTTT. Drawing the rest from reference TRBV7-9 and TRBJ1-2, the complete variable domain is DTGVSQNPRHKITKRGQNVTFRCDPISEHNRLYWYRQTLGQGPEFLTYFQNEAQLEKSRLLSDRFSAERPKGSFSTLEIQRTEQGDSAMYLCASSRRARGAIFGSGTRLTVV.